The sequence of this T cell receptor beta chain was determined in a study of long-term antiretroviral therapy in people with HIV. Findings and limits, study-wide: Although diversity increased after ART, it remained lower than in transplant donor controls. Controls had broader CDR3 length ranges than HIV repertoires did.

Comments on this clone: Its matching antigen is unknown.

This was the immunoSEQ v3.0 assay at survey level. Sequencing was performed with immunoSEQ multiplex PCR; in TCRdb, only in-frame clones are kept and a portion is missing. The sample records approximately 18,000 clones, more than 75% being singletons. The trim removed 0 bases at V and 12 bases at J, leaving 6 bases unmatched. CDR3 length: 14 residues. Germline-derived CDR1 and CDR2 are SGHAT and FQNNGV. The chain is built from TRBV11-2 and TRBJ2-5; 11 bases align to TRBD1. The starting material was unsorted PBMCs, obtained 0.1 years before starting antiretroviral therapy. This clonotype originated in a man aged 18 to 29 with HIV. In DNA, the CDR3 is TGTGCCAGCAGCTTAGAGAGATCGGGACAGGGGGAGTACTTC. It codes for CASSLERSGQGEYF.